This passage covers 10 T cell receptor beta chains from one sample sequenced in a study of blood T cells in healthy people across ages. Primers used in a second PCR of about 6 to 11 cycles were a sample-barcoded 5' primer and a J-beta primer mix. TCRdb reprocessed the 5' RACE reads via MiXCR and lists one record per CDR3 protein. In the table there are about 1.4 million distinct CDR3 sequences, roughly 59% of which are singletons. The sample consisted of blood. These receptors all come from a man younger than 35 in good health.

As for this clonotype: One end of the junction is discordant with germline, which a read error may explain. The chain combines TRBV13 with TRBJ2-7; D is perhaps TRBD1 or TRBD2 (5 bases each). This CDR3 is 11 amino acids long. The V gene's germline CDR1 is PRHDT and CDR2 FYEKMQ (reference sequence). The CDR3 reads CASSFRDERYF. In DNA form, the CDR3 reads TGTGCCAGCAGCTTCAGGGACGAGCGGTACTTC.

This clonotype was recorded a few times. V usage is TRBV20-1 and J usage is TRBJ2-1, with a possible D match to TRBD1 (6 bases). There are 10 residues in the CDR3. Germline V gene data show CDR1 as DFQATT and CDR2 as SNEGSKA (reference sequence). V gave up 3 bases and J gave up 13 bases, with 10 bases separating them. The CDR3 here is CSASRDTQFF. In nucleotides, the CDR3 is TGCAGTGCTAGTAGGGACACACAGTTCTTC.

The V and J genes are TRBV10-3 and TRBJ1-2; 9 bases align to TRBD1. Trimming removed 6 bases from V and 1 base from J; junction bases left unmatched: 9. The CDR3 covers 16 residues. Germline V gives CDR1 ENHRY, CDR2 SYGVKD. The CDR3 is CAIRQDRGGDNYGYTF. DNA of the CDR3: TGTGCCATCAGACAGGACAGGGGAGGAGATAACTATGGCTACACCTTC.

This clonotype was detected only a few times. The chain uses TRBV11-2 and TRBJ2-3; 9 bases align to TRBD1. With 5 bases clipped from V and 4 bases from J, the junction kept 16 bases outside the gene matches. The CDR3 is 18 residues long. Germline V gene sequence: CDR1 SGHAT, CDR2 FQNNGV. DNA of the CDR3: TGTGCCAGCAGCGTCTATATCTCCACGGGACAGGGTTCAGATACGCAGTATTTT. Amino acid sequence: CASSVYISTGQGSDTQYF.

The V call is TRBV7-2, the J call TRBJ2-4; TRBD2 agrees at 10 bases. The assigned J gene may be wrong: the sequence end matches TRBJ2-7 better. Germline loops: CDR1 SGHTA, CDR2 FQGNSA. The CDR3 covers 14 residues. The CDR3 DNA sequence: TGTGCCAGCAGCAATCAGCGGGGGGGGTACGAGCAGTACTTC. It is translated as CASSNQRGGYEQYF.

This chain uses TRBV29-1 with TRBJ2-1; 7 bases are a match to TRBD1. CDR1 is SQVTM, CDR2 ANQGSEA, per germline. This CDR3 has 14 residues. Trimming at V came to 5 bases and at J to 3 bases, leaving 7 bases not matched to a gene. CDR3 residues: CSVLGTASYNEQFF. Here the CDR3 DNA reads TGCAGCGTTCTCGGGACAGCGAGCTACAATGAGCAGTTCTTC.

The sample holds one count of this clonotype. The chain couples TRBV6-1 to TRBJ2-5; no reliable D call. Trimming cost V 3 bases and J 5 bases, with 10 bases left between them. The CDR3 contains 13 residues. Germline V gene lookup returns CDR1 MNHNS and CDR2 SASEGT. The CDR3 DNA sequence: TGTGCCAGCAGTGACCGCCGGCGGGAGACCCAGTACTTC. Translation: CASSDRRRETQYF.

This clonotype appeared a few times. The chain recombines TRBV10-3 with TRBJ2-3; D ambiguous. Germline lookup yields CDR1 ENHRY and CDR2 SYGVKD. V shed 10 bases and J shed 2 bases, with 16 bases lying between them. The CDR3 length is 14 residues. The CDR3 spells CATTGSDLTDTQYF. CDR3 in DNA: TGTGCCACCACCGGCTCTGACCTCACAGATACGCAGTATTTT.

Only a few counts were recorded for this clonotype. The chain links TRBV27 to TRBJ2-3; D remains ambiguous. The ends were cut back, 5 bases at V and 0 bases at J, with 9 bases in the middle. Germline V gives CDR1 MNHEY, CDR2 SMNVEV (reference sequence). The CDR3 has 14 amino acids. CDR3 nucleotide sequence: TGTGCCAGCAGTATGACCCTGAGCACAGATACGCAGTATTTT. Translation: CASSMTLSTDTQYF.

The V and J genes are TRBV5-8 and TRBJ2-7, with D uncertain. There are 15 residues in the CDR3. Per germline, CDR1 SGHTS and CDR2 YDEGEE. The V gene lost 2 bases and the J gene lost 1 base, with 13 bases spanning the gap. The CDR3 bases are TGTGCCAGCAGCTTTTTCCCTGGCGGTTCCTACGAGCAGTACTTC. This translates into CASSFFPGGSYEQYF.